These 15 T cell receptor beta chains originate from one sample sequenced in a study of blood T cells in healthy people across ages. A second roughly 6 to 12 cycle PCR used barcoded and J-beta primers. TCRdb independently ran MiXCR on the 5' RACE reads; one entry per CDR3 protein. The table includes about 650,000 distinct CDR3 sequences, 32% detected once. What was sequenced was blood. These receptors all stem from a woman aged 80 or over in good health.

This clonotype was picked up one time. The chain combines TRBV20-1 with TRBJ2-3; TRBD2 aligns across 10 bases. The CDR3 sequence is 15 residues long. CDR1 is DFQATT and CDR2 is SNEGSKA in the germline V gene (reference sequence). Trimming took 6 bases from V and 2 from J; bases not matched to a gene: 8. The DNA for the CDR3 is TGCAGTGCCCCCGGACTAGCGGAACCCACAGATACGCAGTATTTT. Residues: CSAPGLAEPTDTQYF.

The genes are TRBV20-1 and TRBJ2-1; no clear D. Germline values: CDR1 DFQATT, CDR2 SNEGSKA (reference sequence). The CDR3 extends over 15 amino acids. The V gene lost 5 bases and the J gene lost 0 bases, with 14 bases spanning the gap. CDR3 coding DNA: TGCAGTGCTCTCGCTCTAGGTAGCTCCTACAATGAGCAGTTCTTC. Translation gives CSALALGSSYNEQFF.

This clonotype has a count of ten or more. The rearrangement links TRBV20-1 to TRBJ1-6, with 7 bases that match TRBD1. This CDR3 has 15 amino acids. Per germline, CDR1 DFQATT and CDR2 SNEGSKA (reference sequence). V lost 6 bases and J lost 7; bases outside the gene matches: 12. The CDR3 loop reads CSAELRTGPNSPLHF. The CDR3, as DNA: TGCAGTGCCGAACTACGGACAGGCCCAAATTCACCCCTCCACTTT.

This clonotype was detected many times. CDR3 DNA sequence: TGTGCCAGCAGTTACTCCCGACAGGGCCCGGAGCTGTTTTTT. Protein sequence: CASSYSRQGPELFF. The chain employs TRBV6-2 or TRBV6-3 and TRBJ2-2, with 7 bases identical to TRBD1. This CDR3 contains 14 residues. J gave up 10 bases and V 0 bases, and 5 bases lay outside the gene matches. Germline assignment: CDR1 MNHEY and CDR2 SVGEGT.

The table lists this clonotype with many counts. The chain couples TRBV11-3 to TRBJ2-1, with 11 nucleotides matching TRBD2. The CDR3 spans 17 residues. Losses at the gene ends were 3 bases for V and 5 bases for J; bases not matched to a gene: 9. Per the germline V gene, CDR1 is SGHNT and CDR2 is YENEEA. CDR3 loop: CASSFMGLAGGHNEQFF. DNA of the CDR3: TGTGCCAGCAGCTTTATGGGGCTAGCGGGGGGACACAATGAGCAGTTCTTC.

This clonotype has a count of ten or more. J is TRBJ2-7 and V is TRBV20-1, with 7 bases fitting TRBD2. This CDR3 comprises 13 residues. Germline-derived CDR1 and CDR2 are DFQATT and SNEGSKA (reference sequence). Trimming at V came to 5 bases and at J to 2 bases, leaving 6 bases not matched to a gene. The DNA for the CDR3 is TGCAGTGCTGTTATGGGGGGGACCTACGAGCAGTACTTC. Translating gives CSAVMGGTYEQYF.

This chain connects TRBV5-1 to TRBJ1-5; the D is unclear. CDR3 size: 13 residues. Trimming cost V 0 bases and J 5 bases, with 6 bases left between them. In germline, CDR1 is SGHRS, CDR2 YFSETQ. In DNA, the CDR3 is TGCGCCAGCAGCTTGGACGGGGATCAGCCCCAGCATTTT. Amino acid sequence: CASSLDGDQPQHF.

This clonotype was counted at least ten times. The chain joins TRBV9 to TRBJ2-1; TRBD2 matches 10 bases. With 0 bases clipped from V and 9 bases from J, the junction kept 9 bases outside the gene matches. CDR1 and CDR2 (germline): SGDLS, YYNGEE. The CDR3 runs 16 residues. The CDR3 loop is CASSVASGGAKGEQFF. The CDR3 DNA follows: TGTGCCAGCAGCGTAGCGAGCGGGGGGGCCAAAGGTGAGCAGTTCTTC.

V gene TRBV7-3 combines with J gene TRBJ2-3; 7 bases line up with TRBD1. The CDR3 contains 17 residues. CDR1 is SGHTA, CDR2 FQGTGA, per germline. The ends lost 6 bases at V and 0 bases at J; junction bases unmatched: 12. CDR3 loop: CASSSKTGQFSTDTQYF. CDR3 coding DNA: TGTGCCAGCAGTTCAAAGACGGGACAGTTTAGCACAGATACGCAGTATTTT.

This clonotype occurred many times. A much larger clone differs by one base, so this may be a read error. V and J are TRBV9 and TRBJ2-7; unclear D gene. V was cut by 0 bases and J by 3 bases, with 10 bases left in between. Germline values: CDR1 SGDLS, CDR2 YYNGEE. CDR3 length: 14 amino acids. In nucleotides, the CDR3 is TGTGCCAGCAGCGTAGGTGTCGGACGCTACGAGCAGTACTTC. It translates to CASSVGVGRYEQYF.

This clonotype has only a few counts. The gene calls are TRBV7-9 and TRBJ1-4; D uncertain. Germline CDR1 reads SEHNR; CDR2 reads FQNEAQ (reference sequence). This CDR3 spans 13 amino acids. Trimming cost V 1 base and J 15 bases, with 15 bases left between them. The CDR3 spells CASSLEGPIGLFF. The CDR3 DNA is TGTGCCAGCAGCTTAGAGGGCCCGATCGGGTTGTTTTTT. Based on the CDR3 plus reference TRBV7-9 and TRBJ1-4, the full variable domain is DTGVSQNPRHKITKRGQNVTFRCDPISEHNRLYWYRQTLGQGPEFLTYFQNEAQLEKSRLLSDRFSAERPKGSFSTLEIQRTEQGDSAMYLCASSLEGPIGLFFGSGTQLSVL.

The chain uses TRBV18 and TRBJ2-2, with D tentatively TRBD1 (6 bases). Germline V gene sequence: CDR1 KGHSH, CDR2 LQKENI. The CDR3 has 16 amino acids. V lost 1 base and J 1 base, leaving 10 bases between the germline ends. This CDR3 is CASSPLGAGNTGELFF. CDR3 in DNA: TGTGCCAGCTCACCACTGGGGGCCGGGAACACCGGGGAGCTGTTTTTT.

A word on this clonotype: Since a much larger clone is just one base distant, this may be a read error. The rearrangement uses TRBV15 and TRBJ2-2; the D call may be TRBD1 or TRBD2 (7 bases each). Germline-derived CDR1 and CDR2 are LNHNV and YYDKDF (reference sequence). This CDR3 is built from 14 residues. For the CDR3, the DNA is TGTGTCACCAGCACCAGGGGGGGGACCGGGGAGCTGTTTTTT. As protein: CVTSTRGGTGELFF.

This clonotype was counted ten times or more. The chain recombines TRBV15 with TRBJ1-2, with unresolved D. Germline lookup yields CDR1 LNHNV and CDR2 YYDKDF (reference sequence). The ends were cut back, 5 bases at V and 5 bases at J, with 9 bases in the middle. The CDR3 extends over 12 amino acids. CDR3 sequence: CATSEGYYGYTF. The CDR3, as DNA: TGTGCCACCAGCGAGGGTTATTATGGCTACACCTTC.

In its sample, this clonotype was seen a few times. At one end, the junction sequence differs from germline, possibly due to a read error. The genes are TRBV20-1 and TRBJ2-5; D could derive from TRBD1 or TRBD2 (5 bases each). In germline, CDR1 is DFQATT, CDR2 SNEGSKA (reference sequence). CDR3 length: 14 residues. The CDR3 coding sequence is TGCAGTGCTGGAGAGGGGCAGATTCAAGAGACCCAGTACTTC. Its translation: CSAGEGQIQETQYF.